The clone carrying this T cell receptor (beta chain) was picked up a small number of times. The V gene lost 4 bases and the J gene lost 2 bases, with 9 bases spanning the gap. The CDR3 sequence is 14 residues long. CDR1 LNHDA and CDR2 SQIVND come from the germline V gene (reference sequence). Methods used by the authors: Reference gene primer amplification gave nucleated cell count estimates. Clones were sequenced by immunoSEQ multiplex PCR, and TCRdb holds only the in-frame ones, with some missing. For V, J and clone size, that table is used; D and trimming come from the DNA. The sample comprises about 110,000 clones, around 91% of which are singletons, and roughly 32% rests with the top ten. The sample is drawn from a study of blood T cell repertoires in COVID-19. Background on the study: Acute-phase and convalescent COVID-19 samples originated in the United States, Italy and Spain. Nucleic acid was either cDNA or gDNA, and it came from T cells, B-cell-depleted T cells, or PBMCs.

The V call is TRBV19, the J call TRBJ1-5; D is uncertain. The specimen sequenced was peripheral blood. This clonotype was sampled from a woman of 80 years or more with acute or convalescent COVID-19. This chain's CDR3 is CASSRAGGNQPQHF. The DNA for the CDR3 is TGTGCCAGTAGTAGAGCCGGGGGCAATCAGCCCCAGCATTTT.